The source of this T cell receptor beta chain is a study of T-cell reconstitution after alpha-beta-depleted transplantation in children. This clonotype was seen at least ten times. Antigen unknown. This sample's TCRbeta library carried unique molecular identifier barcodes. TCRdb processed the PCR reads anew with MiXCR; each CDR3 protein has one entry. Of roughly 240,000 distinct CDR3 sequences in the sample, just under 8.5% were seen once. Study-wide results and limits: T cells produced anew were the main source of T-cell counts and diversity one year after transplant. In patients about two months after transplant, alpha-beta T cells reportedly arose from several hundred expanded graft clones. In some patients, recipient T cells and intrathymic progenitors surviving conditioning explained high day-60 diversity.

The CDR3 is made up of 17 amino acids. V lost 1 base and J lost 2, with 16 bases in between. The germline V gene has CDR1 KGHDR and CDR2 SFDVKD. This sequence was found in a male patient younger than 18 who had a stem cell transplant for acute lymphoblastic leukemia, so the T cells may come from the graft donor. The chain couples TRBV24-1 to TRBJ2-5; no reliable D call. The source was PBMCs, mostly from graft donor cells, collected 180 days after TCRalphabeta/CD19-depleted stem cell transplant. The CDR3 protein is CATSDFPTRHPQETQYF. Here the CDR3 DNA reads TGTGCCACCAGTGATTTTCCTACCCGACATCCTCAAGAGACCCAGTACTTC.